The rows below give T cell receptor beta chains drawn from one sample of a study of radiation and T cells in renal cell carcinoma. Sequencing was performed with immunoSEQ multiplex PCR; in TCRdb, only in-frame clones are kept and a portion is missing. The repertoire holds roughly 82,000 clones, with about nine tenths as singletons. The sample in question was blood, obtained from a patient whose treatment included radiotherapy and nephrectomy. The source is a woman in her 70s with renal cell carcinoma. Both conserved end residues are trimmed from each CDR3.

TRBV27	TRBJ2-2	ASSAESRTGELF
TRBV2	TRBJ1-1	ASTPAGTAF
TRBV5-1	TRBJ2-5	ASSVGTGTGLETQY
TRBV4-3	TRBJ1-2	ASSTGQGEGGGYT
TRBV9	TRBJ2-1	ASSAGTNSYNEQF
TRBV30	TRBJ1-6	AWVTGGNSPLH
TRBV2	TRBJ2-1	ASSMLAGGPGEQF
TRBV6-1	TRBJ2-5	ASSERGETQY
TRBV25-1	TRBJ2-5	ASSDRGETQY
TRBV6-6	TRBJ2-3	ASRNYRGTDTQY
TRBV6-5	TRBJ2-2	ASRSVGELF
TRBV19	TRBJ1-1	ASSTQRNTEAF
TRBV2	TRBJ2-3	ASKIARDTQY
TRBV2	TRBJ2-7	ASREGGNDEQY
TRBV7-9	TRBJ2-2	ASSSRSGYNTGELF
TRBV28	TRBJ1-1	ASPPSGTEREAF
TRBV30	TRBJ2-6	AWSVGYRWTANVLT
TRBV4-3	TRBJ2-7	ASSQDWGRGDEQY
TRBV5-1	TRBJ2-7	ASSLDRVSEQY
TRBV21-1	TRBJ2-4	ASSRNSGGCIQY
TRBV4-3	TRBJ1-3	ASSQGRSSGNTIY
TRBV25-1	TRBJ2-6	ASSPTGANVLT
TRBV11-3	TRBJ2-7	ASSLVSGATYEQY